This entry lists 30 T cell receptor beta chains sequenced from one sample in a study of blood T cells in healthy people across ages. Together with a sample-barcoded 5' primer, a J-beta primer mix was included in a second PCR lasting about 7 to 11 cycles. One entry per CDR3 protein results from TCRdb running MiXCR on the 5' RACE reads. Among about 1 million distinct CDR3 sequences, 25% were seen once, and the ten largest hold about 0.8%. Separately, the same data were catalogued under a study of T cells of mothers and their children.

The sequencing input was blood. These receptors were obtained from a girl aged 2-10 years in good health.

The V gene is TRBV12-3 or TRBV12-4, the J gene TRBJ2-4; D unclear. V was cut by 3 bases and J by 9 bases, with 9 bases left in between. This CDR3 spans 12 amino acids. This CDR3 reads CASSFSLGIQYF. The CDR3 nucleotides read TGTGCCAGCAGTTTTTCGCTAGGCATTCAGTACTTC.

The J gene is TRBJ1-4, the V gene TRBV12-3 or TRBV12-4; 9 bases are a match to TRBD1. This CDR3 contains 14 residues. Losses at the gene ends were 4 bases for V and 5 bases for J; bases not matched to a gene: 2. CDR3 protein: CASSYRGQNEKLFF. CDR3 DNA sequence: TGTGCCAGCAGTTACAGGGGGCAGAATGAAAAACTGTTTTTT.

The V gene is TRBV10-3, the J gene TRBJ2-3; D is unclear. V was clipped by 4 bases and J by 2 bases, with 10 bases between them. The length of the CDR3 is 14 residues. CDR1 and CDR2 (germline): ENHRY, SYGVKD. CDR3 DNA sequence: TGTGCCATCAGTGCGGCCCTTGACACAGATACGCAGTATTTT. Translated, it gives CAISAALDTDTQYF.

This chain connects TRBV4-2 to TRBJ2-5; TRBD2 might be the D (6 bases). Gene TRBJ2-1 matches the end of the DNA better, so the J call may be wrong. Germline V gives CDR1 LGHNA, CDR2 YNFKEQ. The CDR3 has 15 residues. The CDR3 loop is CASSHQRVTYNEQFF. The CDR3 coding sequence is TGTGCCAGCAGCCACCAGCGGGTCACCTACAATGAGCAGTTCTTC.

The chain recombines TRBV13 with TRBJ2-5; TRBD2 might be the D (6 bases). The end of the DNA aligns better with TRBJ2-1, so the J call may be wrong. Per germline, CDR1 PRHDT and CDR2 FYEKMQ (reference sequence). CDR3 size: 15 residues. CDR3 loop: CASSSTGTEGNEQFF. CDR3 bases: TGTGCCAGCAGTTCGACCGGGACGGAGGGGAATGAGCAGTTCTTC.

The chain carries TRBV7-9 and TRBJ1-1; D unclear. Germline V CDR1 and CDR2: SEHNR, FQNEAQ (reference sequence). The CDR3 contains 13 residues. V gave up 8 bases and J gave up 7 bases, with 17 bases separating them. In DNA form, the CDR3 reads TGTGCCAGCTCCGGTGTGGAATTATATGAAGCTTTCTTT. This gives the protein CASSGVELYEAFF.

V gene TRBV29-1 combines with J gene TRBJ2-7, with 12 bases aligning to TRBD2. The CDR3 runs 15 residues. Losses at the gene ends were 6 bases for V and 6 bases for J; bases not matched to a gene: 12. Per germline, CDR1 SQVTM and CDR2 ANQGSEA. CDR3 nucleotides: TGCAGCGTCCTAGGACTAGCGGGATTTGGGGCCGAGCAGTACTTC. This gives the protein CSVLGLAGFGAEQYF.

The V and J genes are TRBV20-1 and TRBJ2-5, with 9 bases that match TRBD2. The J call is doubtful: the DNA matches TRBJ2-7 better. Germline CDR1 is DFQATT and CDR2 is SNEGSKA (reference sequence). This CDR3 comprises 16 residues. The CDR3 DNA reads as TGCAGTGCTAGAGATTCGGCTAGCGGGGAGCCCTACGAGCAGTACTTC. This encodes CSARDSASGEPYEQYF.

The CDR3 nucleotides are TGTGCCAGCAGCCAAGTCCGTAGGTCAGGGGGAAGCTATGGCTACACCTTC. Its protein is CASSQVRRSGGSYGYTF. The rearrangement joins TRBV3-1 to TRBJ1-2; 7 nucleotides line up with TRBD1. The length of the CDR3 is 17 residues. The ends lost 1 base at V and 4 bases at J; junction bases unmatched: 12. CDR1 is LGHDT, CDR2 YNNKEL, per germline (reference sequence).

This chain joins TRBV7-2 and TRBJ2-7, with D possibly TRBD1 on 5 matching bases. The V and J ends lost 6 bases and 4 bases respectively, with 13 bases between them. This CDR3 spans 13 amino acids. CDR1 SGHTA and CDR2 FQGNSA come from the germline V gene. The CDR3 region is CASSFEAGYEQYF. CDR3 nucleotide sequence: TGTGCCAGCAGTTTTGAAGCAGGGTACGAGCAGTACTTC.

The gene calls are TRBV7-2 and TRBJ2-5, with D uncertain. V was pared by 1 base and J by 6 bases, with 6 bases between. The CDR3 has 12 amino acids. Germline V CDR1 and CDR2: SGHTA, FQGNSA. The DNA of the CDR3 is TGTGCCAGCAGCTTAGAGTGGAAGACCCAGTACTTC. Protein product: CASSLEWKTQYF.

The chain has TRBV4-1 and TRBJ1-1; the D is unclear. V lost 6 bases and J 1 base, leaving 12 bases between the germline ends. Germline-derived CDR1 and CDR2 are MGHRA and YSYEKL. The CDR3 totals 14 residues. The DNA of the CDR3 is TGCGCCAGCAGTCTAACCCCGGGGAACACTGAAGCTTTCTTT. It yields the protein CASSLTPGNTEAFF.

This clonotype was counted between two and nine times. A read error may explain this, as a much larger clone is one base away. CDR3 nucleotides: TGTGCCAGCAGTGAAATGTCCGGCGGGGACGAGACCCAGTACTTC. Translating it yields CASSEMSGGDETQYF. The chain couples TRBV2 to TRBJ2-5, with a possible D match to TRBD2 (6 bases). Germline V gene lookup returns CDR1 SNHLY and CDR2 FYNNEI. This CDR3 spans 15 amino acids. V shed 2 bases and J shed 5 bases, with 15 bases lying between them.

Only a few counts were recorded for this clonotype. V is TRBV5-1 and J is TRBJ2-5; no reliable D call. This CDR3 has 14 residues. The germline V gene has CDR1 SGHRS and CDR2 YFSETQ. The ends were cut back, 4 bases at V and 4 bases at J, with 14 bases in the middle. The CDR3 spells CASSLYLRGETQYF. As DNA, the CDR3 is TGCGCCAGCAGCCTATACCTACGAGGAGAGACCCAGTACTTC.

The chain combines TRBV7-2 with TRBJ2-5; 7 bases are shared with TRBD2. There are 15 residues in the CDR3. Germline V CDR1 and CDR2: SGHTA, FQGNSA. The V gene end was trimmed by 3 bases and the J gene end by 3 bases; junction bases not matched to a gene: 7. The CDR3 DNA follows: TGTGCCAGCAGCTTCAATGGGGGGGAGAAAGAGACCCAGTACTTC. Encoded protein: CASSFNGGEKETQYF.

The count of this clonotype is one. The gene calls are TRBV2 and TRBJ2-5; a possible D gene is TRBD1 (5 bases). The germline gives CDR1 SNHLY, CDR2 FYNNEI. Trimming pared 6 bases from V and 4 bases from J, leaving 18 bases between. The CDR3 is made up of 15 amino acids. CDR3 nucleotide sequence: TGTGCCAGCAGGGGTAGACCAATCCAGGGAGAGACCCAGTACTTC. Translated, it gives CASRGRPIQGETQYF. Filled out from reference TRBV2 and TRBJ2-5, the complete variable domain reads EPEVTQTPSHQVTQMGQEVILRCVPISNHLYFYWYRQILGQKVEFLVSFYNNEISEKSEIFDDQFSVERPDGSNFTLKIRSTKLEDSAMYFCASRGRPIQGETQYFGPGTRLLVL.

The genes are TRBV6-6 and TRBJ1-4, with D possibly TRBD1 on 5 matching bases. This CDR3 is 15 amino acids long. CDR1 is MNHNY and CDR2 is SVGAGI in the germline V gene (reference sequence). Trimming left V 2 bases short and J 0 bases short, with 7 bases between. For the CDR3, the DNA is TGTGCCAGCAGTTACCGGACATCAACTAATGAAAAACTGTTTTTT. Translating it yields CASSYRTSTNEKLFF.

The chain is built from TRBV5-1 and TRBJ1-1, with D hard to call. Germline V gene lookup returns CDR1 SGHRS and CDR2 YFSETQ. The CDR3 totals 14 residues. V gave up 3 bases and J gave up 4 bases, with 13 bases separating them. The CDR3 sequence: CASSSDVSGTEAFF. The DNA of the CDR3 is TGCGCCAGCAGCTCGGACGTCTCGGGCACTGAAGCTTTCTTT.

This clonotype was observed a handful of times. V gene TRBV20-1 combines with J gene TRBJ1-1; D uncertain. Trimming stripped 1 base from V and 6 bases from J, with 9 bases between. The CDR3 is 12 residues long. Germline values: CDR1 DFQATT, CDR2 SNEGSKA (reference sequence). CDR3 DNA sequence: TGCAGTGCTAGAGGCGGGATCCCTGAAGCTTTCTTT. Translated, it gives CSARGGIPEAFF.

The chain couples TRBV7-9 to TRBJ1-2, with D possibly being TRBD1 (6 bases). Deletions cut 2 bases from V and 6 bases from J, with 13 bases between. Germline CDR1 reads SEHNR; CDR2 reads FQNEAQ (reference sequence). The CDR3 is 14 amino acids. The CDR3 here is CASSLLGAGDGYTF. CDR3 DNA: TGTGCCAGCAGCTTATTAGGGGCAGGGGATGGCTACACCTTC.

On this clonotype itself: One end of the junction fails to match germline, which may point to a read error. The chain combines TRBV3-1 with TRBJ2-5, with D uncertain. The J call is doubtful: the DNA matches TRBJ2-1 better. Germline values: CDR1 LGHDT, CDR2 YNNKEL (reference sequence). The CDR3 is made up of 12 amino acids. Here the CDR3 reads CASSKDYNEQFF. The DNA of the CDR3 is TGTGCCAGCAGCAAAGATTACAATGAGCAGTTCTTC.

This clonotype was seen only a few times. V gene TRBV11-1 combines with J gene TRBJ2-1; TRBD2 is a possible D gene (5 bases). This CDR3 is built from 16 residues. Germline-derived CDR1 and CDR2 are SGHAT and FQDESV (reference sequence). Trimming stripped 8 bases from V and 2 bases from J, with 19 bases between. The CDR3 DNA is TGTGCCAGCGACCACCGGAGGTCAGCCACCTACAATGAGCAGTTCTTC. Protein: CASDHRRSATYNEQFF.

CDR3 protein: CASSLWFEGSGENTEAFF. The CDR3 DNA is TGTGCCAGCAGTTTGTGGTTTGAGGGGTCTGGGGAGAACACTGAAGCTTTCTTT. The rearrangement links TRBV12-3 or TRBV12-4 to TRBJ1-1; TRBD1 is a possible D gene (5 bases). Trimming pared 3 bases from V and 1 base from J, leaving 21 bases between. The CDR3 is 18 amino acids.

The V gene is TRBV4-1, the J gene TRBJ2-5; tentatively, D is TRBD1 or TRBD2 (5 bases each). The germline V gene encodes CDR1 MGHRA and CDR2 YSYEKL. CDR3 length: 12 residues. V gave up 6 bases and J gave up 7 bases, with 12 bases separating them. CDR3 DNA: TGCGCCAGCAGGGGTCGGGGACCGACCCAGTACTTC. Translating gives CASRGRGPTQYF.

V gene TRBV29-1 combines with J gene TRBJ2-5; D gene unclear. Germline CDR1 reads SQVTM; CDR2 reads ANQGSEA. Between the trimmed V and J ends, which lost 3 bases and 0 bases, there was a span of 5 bases. The CDR3 covers 12 residues. The CDR3 nucleotides are TGCAGCGTTGAGGCGTACCAAGAGACCCAGTACTTC. Translated: CSVEAYQETQYF.

This clonotype showed up just a few times. This chain joins TRBV7-9 and TRBJ2-1; D not resolved. V was trimmed by 5 bases and J by 0 bases, leaving 14 bases between them. Germline-derived CDR1 and CDR2 are SEHNR and FQNEAQ (reference sequence). CDR3 length: 16 residues. The CDR3 region has the DNA TGTGCCAGCAGCCCGCCTGGATCCTTCTCCTACAATGAGCAGTTCTTC. Translating gives CASSPPGSFSYNEQFF.

The chain couples TRBV12-3 or TRBV12-4 to TRBJ2-5, with 9 bases that match TRBD2. V lost 5 bases and J lost 4; bases outside the gene matches: 8. CDR3 length: 15 residues. CDR3 amino acids: CASSRGAGGRETQYF. CDR3 DNA: TGTGCCAGCAGTAGGGGAGCGGGAGGCCGAGAGACCCAGTACTTC.

The sample holds a few counts of this clonotype. The chain combines TRBV9 with TRBJ2-1, with D maybe TRBD1 (7 bases). V lost 0 bases, J lost 4 bases, and 14 bases lay in between. The CDR3 sequence is 16 residues long. The germline V gene has CDR1 SGDLS and CDR2 YYNGEE. CDR3 DNA sequence: TGTGCCAGCAGCGTAGCAGGGCAGGGGGGATACAATGAGCAGTTCTTC. Its protein product is CASSVAGQGGYNEQFF.

The table lists this clonotype with a few counts. V is TRBV6-1 and J is TRBJ1-1; D perhaps matches TRBD1 (5 bases). V was pared by 6 bases and J by 4 bases, with 18 bases between. The CDR3 totals 15 residues. Germline V gene sequence: CDR1 MNHNS, CDR2 SASEGT. The CDR3 loop is CASRRGNTAGTEAFF. The CDR3 bases are TGTGCCAGCAGGAGGGGTAACACGGCGGGCACTGAAGCTTTCTTT.

The V call is TRBV12-3 or TRBV12-4, the J call TRBJ1-2; TRBD1 might be the D (5 bases). V was clipped by 3 bases and J by 5 bases, with 10 bases between them. The CDR3 is 13 amino acids. CDR3 sequence reads: CASSFSQGYGYTF. The DNA for the CDR3 is TGTGCCAGCAGTTTCTCGCAGGGTTATGGCTACACCTTC.